Following are 27 T cell receptor beta chains from one sample sequenced in a study of CD8 T cells in ankylosing spondylitis. TCRdb reprocessed the 5' RACE reads via MiXCR and lists one record per CDR3 protein. The table lists some 300,000 distinct CDR3 sequences, around 21% of them singletons. What was sequenced was blood, either unsorted or a sorted T cell fraction (not recorded which). These receptors were collected from a female donor with ankylosing spondylitis or in good health (not recorded which).

V is TRBV4-3 and J is TRBJ2-5, with D possibly being TRBD1 (6 bases). Trimming took 4 bases from V and 1 from J, leaving 13 bases between them. Germline CDR1 LGHNA, CDR2 YSLEER. CDR3 length: 15 residues. DNA of the CDR3: TGCGCCAGCAGCCCCTCAGGGGTTGTCCAAGAGACCCAGTACTTC. It is translated as CASSPSGVVQETQYF.

This clonotype was observed a few times. DNA of the CDR3: TGTGCCAGCAGGCGAGGTATCGGGAACGAGCAGTACTTC. Translating it yields CASRRGIGNEQYF. The chain links TRBV7-2 to TRBJ2-7; D is possibly TRBD2 (5 bases). With 6 bases removed from V and 5 bases from J, the gap between germline ends came to 14 bases. Germline V gene sequence: CDR1 SGHTA, CDR2 FQGNSA. This CDR3 is built from 13 residues.

This clonotype was picked up a small number of times. The chain has TRBV11-2 and TRBJ2-3; D ambiguous. Germline CDR1 is SGHAT and CDR2 is FQNNGV. V lost 1 base and J lost 0, with 11 bases in between. The CDR3 is 16 residues long. CDR3 sequence: CASSLGLSTSTDTQYF. The CDR3 DNA sequence: TGTGCCAGCAGCTTAGGCCTCTCCACTAGCACAGATACGCAGTATTTT.

This clonotype was picked up a small number of times. V is TRBV18 and J is TRBJ2-1, with TRBD2 matching 11 bases. Looked up from germline, CDR1 is KGHSH and CDR2 is LQKENI. J gave up 7 bases and V 0 bases, and 2 bases lay outside the gene matches. The CDR3 totals 15 residues. The CDR3 bases are TGTGCCAGCTCACCACCGGGGACTAGCGGAAATGAGCAGTTCTTC. Its translation: CASSPPGTSGNEQFF. Looking up the rest from reference TRBV18 and TRBJ2-1 gives the full variable domain: NAGVMQNPRHLVRRRGQEARLRCSPMKGHSHVYWYRQLPEEGLKFMVYLQKENIIDESGMPKERFSAEFPKEGPSILRIQQVVRGDSAAYFCASSPPGTSGNEQFFGPGTRLTVL.

This clonotype was counted at least ten times. V is TRBV6-1 and J is TRBJ2-7, with D unclear. The CDR3 totals 14 residues. Trimming stripped 4 bases from V and 0 bases from J, with 10 bases between. The germline CDR1 and CDR2 sequences are MNHNS and SASEGT. The CDR3 sequence is CASSARTGSYEQYF. The CDR3 nucleotides read TGTGCCAGCAGTGCGAGGACCGGCTCCTACGAGCAGTACTTC.

The chain links TRBV24-1 to TRBJ2-3; 10 bases are a match to TRBD1. Looked up from germline, CDR1 is KGHDR and CDR2 is SFDVKD. With V trimmed by 9 bases and J by 3 bases, 11 bases remained unmatched. The CDR3 loop spans 16 amino acids. The CDR3 DNA reads TGTGCCACCGGCCAACAGGGACAGGGGAGGACAGATACGCAGTATTTT. As protein: CATGQQGQGRTDTQYF.

The chain uses TRBV2 and TRBJ1-6; D is unclear. Trimming pared 2 bases from V and 5 bases from J, leaving 7 bases between. The germline CDR1 and CDR2 sequences are SNHLY and FYNNEI. The CDR3 contains 14 residues. CDR3 coding DNA: TGTGCCAGCAGTGAATGGACCAATAATTCACCCCTCCACTTT. It specifies CASSEWTNNSPLHF. The variable domain in full, completed from reference TRBV2 and TRBJ1-6, reads EPEVTQTPSHQVTQMGQEVILRCVPISNHLYFYWYRQILGQKVEFLVSFYNNEISEKSEIFDDQFSVERPDGSNFTLKIRSTKLEDSAMYFCASSEWTNNSPLHFGNGTRLTVT.

This clonotype was recorded at least ten times. The chain carries TRBV12-5 and TRBJ2-5; 13 bases match TRBD2. This CDR3 spans 16 amino acids. Per the germline V gene, CDR1 is LGHNT and CDR2 is FRNRAP. The ends lost 5 bases at V and 1 base at J; junction bases unmatched: 4. The CDR3 region has the DNA TGTGCTAGTGGTCCCGGGACTAGCGGGACCCAAGAGACCCAGTACTTC. Amino acid sequence: CASGPGTSGTQETQYF.

This clonotype appeared many times. The chain has TRBV20-1 and TRBJ2-7; TRBD2 matches at 12 bases. This CDR3 is 12 amino acids long. The V gene's germline CDR1 is DFQATT and CDR2 SNEGSKA (reference sequence). J was trimmed by 4 bases and V by 6 bases; bases with no gene match: 1. The CDR3 here is CSAGLAGYEQYF. CDR3 sequence (DNA): TGCAGTGCGGGACTAGCGGGTTACGAGCAGTACTTC.

A few counts support this clonotype. The rearrangement uses TRBV7-2 and TRBJ2-5; D gene unclear. The CDR3 covers 14 residues. CDR1 SGHTA and CDR2 FQGNSA come from the germline V gene. V lost 5 bases to trimming and J lost 0 bases, with 10 bases between them. The CDR3 here is CASSRQGNQETQYF. CDR3 DNA sequence: TGTGCCAGCAGCCGTCAAGGGAACCAAGAGACCCAGTACTTC.

The chain is built from TRBV2 and TRBJ2-7, with D possibly TRBD2 on 6 matching bases. The length of the CDR3 is 11 residues. Germline V gives CDR1 SNHLY, CDR2 FYNNEI. Trimming took 6 bases from V and 7 from J, leaving 10 bases between them. CDR3: CASRVGGEQYF. CDR3 in DNA: TGTGCCAGCAGGGTGGGGGGAGAGCAGTACTTC.

This clonotype came up a few times. The V and J genes are TRBV12-3 or TRBV12-4 and TRBJ1-1; D unclear. The CDR3 runs to 14 residues. Trimming left V 3 bases short and J 1 base short, with 9 bases between. The CDR3 region is CASSLGRKNTEAFF. In nucleotides, the CDR3 is TGTGCCAGCAGTTTGGGTCGGAAGAACACTGAAGCTTTCTTT.

The genes are TRBV6-5 and TRBJ1-2; TRBD1 might be the D (5 bases). V was trimmed by 4 bases and J by 4 bases, leaving 19 bases between them. This CDR3 spans 16 amino acids. Germline loops: CDR1 MNHEY, CDR2 SVGAGI. CDR3 in amino acids: CASSSQGENGGYGYTF. The CDR3 coding sequence is TGTGCCAGCAGTTCGCAGGGTGAAAACGGCGGCTATGGCTACACCTTC.

The chain employs TRBV6-2 or TRBV6-3 and TRBJ2-3; possible D gene TRBD2, 5 bases. This CDR3 comprises 13 residues. Looked up from germline, CDR1 is MNHEY and CDR2 is SVGEGT. V was pared by 6 bases and J by 8 bases, with 15 bases between. The CDR3 region has the DNA TGTGCCAGCAGCGCCCGGACTTTTCGTACGCAGTATTTT. Translation gives CASSARTFRTQYF.

This clonotype was seen once. The conserved final phenylalanine or tryptophan is absent from the CDR3, which likely points to a read error. This sequence joins TRBV20-1 and TRBJ2-5; TRBD2 matches at 11 bases. This CDR3 contains 16 residues. CDR1 and CDR2 from the germline V gene are DFQATT and SNEGSKA (reference sequence). Germline trimming cut 6 bases from V and 5 bases from J; bases unmatched to any gene: 14. This CDR3 is CSADLPPGLAAETQYL. CDR3 sequence (DNA): TGCAGTGCCGACCTTCCTCCGGGACTAGCGGCCGAGACCCAGTACCTC.

This rearrangement joins TRBV3-1 to TRBJ1-2; D gene uncertain. Germline lookup yields CDR1 LGHDT and CDR2 YNNKEL (reference sequence). The length of the CDR3 is 14 residues. Trimming pared 1 base from V and 4 bases from J, leaving 10 bases between. CDR3 amino acids: CASSQGSAPYGYTF. DNA for the CDR3: TGTGCCAGCAGCCAAGGATCGGCCCCCTATGGCTACACCTTC.

The J gene is TRBJ1-1, the V gene TRBV18, with D possibly TRBD1 on 6 matching bases. Per the germline V gene, CDR1 is KGHSH and CDR2 is LQKENI. This CDR3 spans 14 amino acids. V was cut by 2 bases and J by 8 bases, with 15 bases left in between. The CDR3: CASSPTRDIGEAFF. Written as DNA, the CDR3 is TGTGCCAGCTCACCAACCCGGGACATCGGAGAAGCTTTCTTT.

V gene TRBV9 combines with J gene TRBJ2-3; TRBD2 might be the D (5 bases). The CDR3 has 14 amino acids. Deletions cut 0 bases from V and 2 bases from J, with 7 bases between. Germline CDR1 reads SGDLS; CDR2 reads YYNGEE. The CDR3 is CASSVERLTDTQYF. The CDR3 region has the DNA TGTGCCAGCAGCGTAGAGCGGCTCACAGATACGCAGTATTTT.

The gene calls are TRBV5-1 and TRBJ2-7; TRBD2 matches 7 bases. Germline V gene lookup returns CDR1 SGHRS and CDR2 YFSETQ. The CDR3 contains 15 residues. The ends lost 2 bases at V and 3 bases at J; junction bases unmatched: 8. The chain's CDR3 is CASSLGTMGNYEQYF. Here the CDR3 DNA reads TGCGCCAGCAGCTTAGGGACTATGGGGAACTACGAGCAGTACTTC.

This clonotype turned up a few times. J is TRBJ1-4 and V is TRBV4-2, with unresolved D. This CDR3 comprises 13 residues. V was clipped by 0 bases and J by 8 bases, with 7 bases between them. Germline-derived CDR1 and CDR2 are LGHNA and YNFKEQ. The CDR3 loop is CASSQDLGEKLFF. CDR3 coding DNA: TGTGCCAGCAGCCAAGATCTAGGGGAAAAACTGTTTTTT.

This clonotype was seen a handful of times. CDR3: CASSNPGQGRDEQFF. CDR3 coding DNA: TGTGCCAGCAGCAATCCGGGACAGGGTCGGGATGAGCAGTTCTTC. The V and J genes are TRBV13 and TRBJ2-1; 9 nucleotides line up with TRBD1. V gave up 5 bases and J gave up 8 bases; unmatched junction bases: 10. CDR1 and CDR2 from the germline V gene are PRHDT and FYEKMQ (reference sequence). The CDR3 sequence is 15 residues long.

The chain uses TRBV6-5 and TRBJ2-3; 7 bases agree with TRBD1. The CDR3 is 16 residues long. CDR1 MNHEY and CDR2 SVGAGI come from the germline V gene. Unmatched junction bases numbered 11, after V lost 8 bases and J lost 0 bases. CDR3 amino acids: CASHPSGTVSTDTQYF. The CDR3 nucleotides read TGTGCCAGCCACCCCTCCGGGACAGTTAGCACAGATACGCAGTATTTT.

This clonotype was recorded many times. The chain joins TRBV12-3 or TRBV12-4 to TRBJ2-1; 7 bases are a match to TRBD1. The CDR3 is made up of 15 amino acids. With 2 bases clipped from V and 4 bases from J, the junction kept 5 bases outside the gene matches. In nucleotides, the CDR3 is TGTGCCAGCAGTTTACTGGGACAGATTTACAATGAGCAGTTCTTC. Its protein is CASSLLGQIYNEQFF.

The genes are TRBV5-4 and TRBJ2-7, with no clear D. This CDR3 has 14 amino acids. Germline assignment: CDR1 SGHNT and CDR2 YYREEE (reference sequence). The V end was cut by 1 base, the J end by 4 bases, with 12 bases between. The CDR3 nucleotides read TGTGCCAGCAGCTTGCCGCATCACGGGTACGAGCAGTACTTC. Amino acid sequence: CASSLPHHGYEQYF.

This clonotype was found a few times. The rearrangement uses TRBV5-6 and TRBJ2-5; D is perhaps TRBD1 (6 bases). Germline values: CDR1 SGHDT, CDR2 YYEEEE. This CDR3 is 15 amino acids long. Trimming stripped 1 base from V and 5 bases from J, with 15 bases between. DNA of the CDR3: TGTGCCAGCAGCTTGTTAACAGGGACGTCGGAGACCCAGTACTTC. This sequence encodes CASSLLTGTSETQYF.

The rearrangement links TRBV11-2 to TRBJ2-1, with TRBD2 matching 11 bases. V lost 5 bases, J lost 8 bases, and 17 bases stayed unmatched. Looked up from germline, CDR1 is SGHAT and CDR2 is FQNNGV. CDR3 size: 18 residues. The CDR3 here is CASSVSGVAGGPLDEQFF. The CDR3 DNA follows: TGTGCCAGCAGCGTCTCTGGGGTAGCGGGAGGGCCCTTGGATGAGCAGTTCTTC.

The genes are TRBV20-1 and TRBJ2-7; maybe TRBD1 (6 bases). With 6 bases removed from V and 2 bases from J, the gap between germline ends came to 11 bases. Looked up from germline, CDR1 is DFQATT and CDR2 is SNEGSKA (reference sequence). The CDR3 sequence is 12 residues long. The DNA for the CDR3 is TGCAGTGCCAACAGGGATCCCTACGAGCAGTACTTC. Its translation is CSANRDPYEQYF.